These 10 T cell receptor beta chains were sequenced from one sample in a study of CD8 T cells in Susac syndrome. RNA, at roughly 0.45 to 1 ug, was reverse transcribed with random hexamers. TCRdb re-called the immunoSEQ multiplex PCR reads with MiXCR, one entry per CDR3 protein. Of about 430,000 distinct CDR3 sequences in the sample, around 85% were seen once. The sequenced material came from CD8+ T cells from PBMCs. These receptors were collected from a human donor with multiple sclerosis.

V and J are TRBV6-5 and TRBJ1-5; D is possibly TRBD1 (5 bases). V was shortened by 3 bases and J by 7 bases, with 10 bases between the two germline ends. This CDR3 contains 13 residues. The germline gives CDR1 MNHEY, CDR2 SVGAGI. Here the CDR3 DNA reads TGTGCCAGCAGTTATGGGGCAAGCCAGCCCCAGCATTTT. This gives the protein CASSYGASQPQHF.

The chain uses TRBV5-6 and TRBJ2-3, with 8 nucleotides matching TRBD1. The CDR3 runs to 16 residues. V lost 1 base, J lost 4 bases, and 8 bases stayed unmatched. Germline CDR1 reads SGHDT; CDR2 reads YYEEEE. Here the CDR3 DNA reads TGTGCCAGCAGCTTGAATAACAGGGGGGTTTCAGATACGCAGTATTTT. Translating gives CASSLNNRGVSDTQYF.

CDR3 bases: TGTGCCACCAGTGCTGGAAACACCATATATTTT. Its translation: CATSAGNTIYF. This chain connects TRBV24-1 to TRBJ1-3; D gene uncertain. Germline assignment: CDR1 KGHDR and CDR2 SFDVKD. This CDR3 contains 11 residues. Between the trimmed V and J ends, which lost 5 bases and 2 bases, there was a span of 0 bases.

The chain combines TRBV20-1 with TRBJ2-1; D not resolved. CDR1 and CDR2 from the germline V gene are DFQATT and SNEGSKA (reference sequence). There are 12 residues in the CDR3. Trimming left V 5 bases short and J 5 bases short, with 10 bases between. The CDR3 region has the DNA TGCAGTGCTTGGAACGAGGACAATGAGCAGTTCTTC. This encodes CSAWNEDNEQFF.

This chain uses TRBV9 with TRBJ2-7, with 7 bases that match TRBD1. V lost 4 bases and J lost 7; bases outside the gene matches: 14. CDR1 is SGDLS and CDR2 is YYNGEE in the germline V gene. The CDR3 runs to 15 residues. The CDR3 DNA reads TGTGCCAGCAGCCTAGGACAGGCGGCCGTGATGGAGCAGTACTTC. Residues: CASSLGQAAVMEQYF.

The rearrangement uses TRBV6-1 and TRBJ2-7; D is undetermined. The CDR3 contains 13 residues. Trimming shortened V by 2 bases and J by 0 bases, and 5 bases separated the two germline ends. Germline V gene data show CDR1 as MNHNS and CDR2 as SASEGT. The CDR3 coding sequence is TGTGCCAGCAGTGAATACGCCTCCTACGAGCAGTACTTC. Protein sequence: CASSEYASYEQYF.

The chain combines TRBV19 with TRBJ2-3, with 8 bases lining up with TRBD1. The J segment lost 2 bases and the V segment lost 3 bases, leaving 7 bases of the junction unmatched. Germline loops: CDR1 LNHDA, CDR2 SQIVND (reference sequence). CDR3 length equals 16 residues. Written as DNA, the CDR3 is TGTGCCAGTAGTATCGTCGGGACAGGATACACAGATACGCAGTATTTT. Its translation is CASSIVGTGYTDTQYF.

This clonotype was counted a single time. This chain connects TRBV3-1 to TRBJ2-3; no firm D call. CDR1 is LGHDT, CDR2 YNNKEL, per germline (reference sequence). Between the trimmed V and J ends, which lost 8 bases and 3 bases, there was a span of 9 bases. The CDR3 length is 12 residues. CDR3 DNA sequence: TGTGCCAGCCGAAAGGAAACAGATACGCAGTATTTT. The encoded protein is CASRKETDTQYF.

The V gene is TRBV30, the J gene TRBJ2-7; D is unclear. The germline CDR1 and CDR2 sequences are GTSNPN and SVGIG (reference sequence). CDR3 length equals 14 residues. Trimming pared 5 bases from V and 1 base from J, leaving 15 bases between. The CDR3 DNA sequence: TGTGCCTGGTCGCCAGTCCGGTGGTCCTACGAGCAGTACTTC. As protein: CAWSPVRWSYEQYF.

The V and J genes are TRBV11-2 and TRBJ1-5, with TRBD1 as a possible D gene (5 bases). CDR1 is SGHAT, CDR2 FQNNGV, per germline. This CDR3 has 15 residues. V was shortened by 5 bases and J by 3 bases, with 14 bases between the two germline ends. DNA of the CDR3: TGTGCCAGCAGCGCTGACAGTGCCGCCAATCAGCCCCAGCATTTT. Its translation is CASSADSAANQPQHF.